This T cell receptor beta chain was profiled in a study of T cells in Graves' hyperthyroidism and ophthalmopathy. This clonotype was counted ten times or more. The antigen is undetermined. RNA transcripts were the template for amplifying TCR beta CDR3 regions. Carried out on the TCR CDR3, a first-round RT-PCR used the HTBI primer set. One entry per CDR3 protein results from TCRdb running MiXCR on the multiplex PCR reads. The sample includes hundreds of thousands of distinct CDR3 sequences, roughly 17% of them seen just once. The CDR3 covers 16 residues. The germline V gene has CDR1 MDHEN and CDR2 SYDVKM. The V and J ends lost 3 bases and 6 bases respectively, with 20 bases between them. Study-wide findings and caveats: The model made its ophthalmopathy prediction, and onset followed a median around 6.5 months later.

The origin of this receptor is a woman in her twenties or thirties with Graves' hyperthyroidism. The chain joins TRBV28 to TRBJ1-2; D is perhaps TRBD1 (5 bases). The sample consisted of blood. The CDR3 spells CASSFGRRVNGDGYTF. The CDR3 coding sequence is TGTGCCAGCAGTTTCGGACGCAGGGTTAATGGGGATGGCTACACCTTC.